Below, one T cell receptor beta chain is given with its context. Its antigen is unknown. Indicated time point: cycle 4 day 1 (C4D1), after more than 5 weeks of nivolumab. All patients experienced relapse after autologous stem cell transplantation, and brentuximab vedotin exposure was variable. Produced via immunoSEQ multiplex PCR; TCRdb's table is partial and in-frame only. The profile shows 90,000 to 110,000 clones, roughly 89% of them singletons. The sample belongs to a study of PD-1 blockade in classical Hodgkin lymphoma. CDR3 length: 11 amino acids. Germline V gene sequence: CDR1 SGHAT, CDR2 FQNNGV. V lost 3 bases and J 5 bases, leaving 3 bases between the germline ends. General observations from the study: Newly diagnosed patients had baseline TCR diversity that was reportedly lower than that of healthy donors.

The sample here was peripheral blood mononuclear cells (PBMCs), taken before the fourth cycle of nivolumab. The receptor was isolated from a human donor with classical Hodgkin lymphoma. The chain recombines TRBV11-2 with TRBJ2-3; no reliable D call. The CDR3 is CASSFGDTQYF. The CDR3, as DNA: TGTGCCAGCAGCTTCGGAGATACGCAGTATTTT. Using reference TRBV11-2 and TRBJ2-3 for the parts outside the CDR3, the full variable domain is EAGVAQSPRYKIIEKRQSVAFWCNPISGHATLYWYQQILGQGPKLLIQFQNNGVVDDSQLPKDRFSAERLKGVDSTLKIQPAKLEDSAVYLCASSFGDTQYFGPGTRLTVL.